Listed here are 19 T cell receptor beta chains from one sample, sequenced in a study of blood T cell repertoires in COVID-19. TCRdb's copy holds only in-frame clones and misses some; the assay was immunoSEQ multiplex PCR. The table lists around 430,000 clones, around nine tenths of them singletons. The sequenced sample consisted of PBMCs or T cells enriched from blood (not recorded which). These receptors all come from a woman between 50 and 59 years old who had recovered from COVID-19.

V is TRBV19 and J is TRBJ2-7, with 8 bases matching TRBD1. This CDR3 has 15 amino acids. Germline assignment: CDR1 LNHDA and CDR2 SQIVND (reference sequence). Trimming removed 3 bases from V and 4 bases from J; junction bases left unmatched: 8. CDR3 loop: CASSIGSQGAYEQYF. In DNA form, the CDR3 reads TGTGCCAGTAGTATCGGAAGTCAGGGGGCGTACGAGCAGTACTTC.

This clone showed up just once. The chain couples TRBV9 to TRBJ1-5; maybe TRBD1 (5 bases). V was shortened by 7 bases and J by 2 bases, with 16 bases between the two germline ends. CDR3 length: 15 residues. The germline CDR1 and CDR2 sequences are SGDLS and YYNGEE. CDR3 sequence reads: CASGRGGEGNQPQHF. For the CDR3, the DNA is TGTGCCAGCGGACGGGGAGGGGAAGGCAATCAGCCCCAGCATTTT.

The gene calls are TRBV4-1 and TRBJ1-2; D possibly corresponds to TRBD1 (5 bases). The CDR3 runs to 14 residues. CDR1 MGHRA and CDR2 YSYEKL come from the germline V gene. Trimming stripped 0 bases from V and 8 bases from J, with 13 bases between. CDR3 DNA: TGCGCCAGCAGCCAAGAAGGGGCAGCTCGGGGCTACACCTTC. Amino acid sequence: CASSQEGAARGYTF.

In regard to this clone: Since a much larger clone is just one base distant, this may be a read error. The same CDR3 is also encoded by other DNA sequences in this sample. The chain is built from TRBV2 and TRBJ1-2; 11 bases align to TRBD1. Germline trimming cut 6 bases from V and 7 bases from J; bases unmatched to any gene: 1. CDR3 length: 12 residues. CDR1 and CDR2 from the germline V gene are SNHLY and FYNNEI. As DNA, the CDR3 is TGTGCCAGCAGCGGGACAGGGGGTGGCTACACCTTC. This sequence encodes CASSGTGGGYTF.

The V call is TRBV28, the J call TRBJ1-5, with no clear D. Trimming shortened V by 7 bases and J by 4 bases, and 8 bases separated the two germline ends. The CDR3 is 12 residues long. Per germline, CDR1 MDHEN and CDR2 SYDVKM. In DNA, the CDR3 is TGTGCCAGCATCTCAGATAATCAGCCCCAGCATTTT. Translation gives CASISDNQPQHF. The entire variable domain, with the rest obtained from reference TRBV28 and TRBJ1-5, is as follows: DVKVTQSSRYLVKRTGEKVFLECVQDMDHENMFWYRQDPGLGLRLIYFSYDVKMKEKGDIPEGYSVSREKKERFSLILESASTNQTSMYLCASISDNQPQHFGDGTRLSIL.

In DNA, the CDR3 is TGTGCCAGTAGTATAGGGACAGGAATCAGCTACACCTTC. Protein product: CASSIGTGISYTF. The chain joins TRBV19 to TRBJ1-2, with 7 positions matching TRBD1. The CDR3 sequence is 13 residues long. Germline loops: CDR1 LNHDA, CDR2 SQIVND (reference sequence). The ends lost 1 base at V and 9 bases at J; junction bases unmatched: 5.

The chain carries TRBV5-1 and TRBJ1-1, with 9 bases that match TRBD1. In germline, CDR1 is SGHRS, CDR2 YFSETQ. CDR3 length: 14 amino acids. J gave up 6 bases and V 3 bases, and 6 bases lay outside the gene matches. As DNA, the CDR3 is TGCGCCAGCAGCTACTCCGGGACAGGGTCTGAAGCTTTCTTT. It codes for CASSYSGTGSEAFF.

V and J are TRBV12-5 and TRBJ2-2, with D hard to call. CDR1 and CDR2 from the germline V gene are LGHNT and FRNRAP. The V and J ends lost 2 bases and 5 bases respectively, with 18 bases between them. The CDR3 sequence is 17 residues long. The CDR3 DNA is TGTGCTAGTGGTTTGTTCTCGACACTTACCCCGACCGGGGAGCTGTTTTTT. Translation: CASGLFSTLTPTGELFF.

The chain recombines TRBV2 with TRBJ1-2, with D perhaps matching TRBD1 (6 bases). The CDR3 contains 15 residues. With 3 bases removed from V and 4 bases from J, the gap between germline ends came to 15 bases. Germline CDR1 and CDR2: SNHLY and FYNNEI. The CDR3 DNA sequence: TGTGCCAGCAGTGATATTACAGGGTCCCCCTATGGCTACACCTTC. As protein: CASSDITGSPYGYTF.

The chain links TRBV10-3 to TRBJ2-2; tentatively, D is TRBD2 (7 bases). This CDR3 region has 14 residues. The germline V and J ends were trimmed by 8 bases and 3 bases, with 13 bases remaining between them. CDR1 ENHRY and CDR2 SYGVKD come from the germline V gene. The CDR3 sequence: CAIFGGADTGELFF. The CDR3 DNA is TGTGCCATCTTTGGGGGGGCCGACACCGGGGAGCTGTTTTTT.

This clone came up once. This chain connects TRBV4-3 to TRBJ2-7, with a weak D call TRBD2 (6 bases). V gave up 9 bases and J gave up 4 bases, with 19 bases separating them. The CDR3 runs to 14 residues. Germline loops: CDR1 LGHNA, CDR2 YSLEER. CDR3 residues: CAREGPPEGYEQYF. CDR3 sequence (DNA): TGCGCCAGAGAAGGGCCGCCGGAGGGGTACGAGCAGTACTTC.

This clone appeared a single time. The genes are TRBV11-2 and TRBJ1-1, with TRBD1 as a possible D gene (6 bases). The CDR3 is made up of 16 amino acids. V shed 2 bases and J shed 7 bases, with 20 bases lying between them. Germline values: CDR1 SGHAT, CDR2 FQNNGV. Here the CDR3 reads CASSLRTVRGISEAFF. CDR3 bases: TGTGCCAGCAGCTTAAGGACAGTGAGAGGGATTAGTGAAGCTTTCTTT.

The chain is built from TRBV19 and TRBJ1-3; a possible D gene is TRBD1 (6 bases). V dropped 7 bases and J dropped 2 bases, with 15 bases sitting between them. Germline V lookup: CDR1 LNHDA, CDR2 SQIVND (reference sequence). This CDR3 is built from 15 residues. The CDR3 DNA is TGTGCCAGTACTACGACAGGAACCCCTGGAAACACCATATATTTT. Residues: CASTTTGTPGNTIYF.

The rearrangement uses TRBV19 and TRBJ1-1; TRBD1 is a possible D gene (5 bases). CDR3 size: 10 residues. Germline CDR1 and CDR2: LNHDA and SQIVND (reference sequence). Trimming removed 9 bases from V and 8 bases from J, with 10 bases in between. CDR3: CASAGIEAFF. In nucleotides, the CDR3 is TGTGCCAGCGCAGGGATCGAAGCTTTCTTT.

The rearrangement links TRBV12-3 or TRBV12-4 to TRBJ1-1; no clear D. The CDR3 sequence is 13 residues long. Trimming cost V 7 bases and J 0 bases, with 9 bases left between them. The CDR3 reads CASTYSLNTEAFF. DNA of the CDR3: TGTGCCAGCACTTACTCCTTGAACACTGAAGCTTTCTTT.

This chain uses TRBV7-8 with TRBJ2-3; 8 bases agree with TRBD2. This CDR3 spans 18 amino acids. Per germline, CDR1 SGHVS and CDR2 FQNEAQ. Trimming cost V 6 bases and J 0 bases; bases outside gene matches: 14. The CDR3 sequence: CASSSPGGRSVSTDTQYF. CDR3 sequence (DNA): TGTGCCAGCAGTTCCCCGGGGGGGCGGTCGGTCAGCACAGATACGCAGTATTTT.

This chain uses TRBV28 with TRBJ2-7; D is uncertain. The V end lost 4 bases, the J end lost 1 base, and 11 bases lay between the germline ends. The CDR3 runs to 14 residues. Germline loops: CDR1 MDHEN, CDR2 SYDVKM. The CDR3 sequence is CASSSPEVSYEQYF. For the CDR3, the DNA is TGTGCCAGCAGTTCGCCAGAGGTATCCTACGAGCAGTACTTC. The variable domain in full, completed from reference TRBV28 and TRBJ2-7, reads DVKVTQSSRYLVKRTGEKVFLECVQDMDHENMFWYRQDPGLGLRLIYFSYDVKMKEKGDIPEGYSVSREKKERFSLILESASTNQTSMYLCASSSPEVSYEQYFGPGTRLTVT.

DNA for the CDR3: TGCGCCAGCAGCCTGTTCATTGGCCAGAATTCACCCCTCCACTTT. Translation: CASSLFIGQNSPLHF. The V gene is TRBV5-1, the J gene TRBJ1-6; D call uncertain. In germline, CDR1 is SGHRS, CDR2 YFSETQ. CDR3 size: 15 residues. V gave up 4 bases and J gave up 7 bases, with 15 bases separating them.

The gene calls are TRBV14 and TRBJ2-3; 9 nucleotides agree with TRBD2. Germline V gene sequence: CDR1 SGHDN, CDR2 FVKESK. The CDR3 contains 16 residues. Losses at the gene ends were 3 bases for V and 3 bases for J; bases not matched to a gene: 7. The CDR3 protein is CASSQFAGGNTDTQYF. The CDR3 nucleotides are TGTGCCAGCAGCCAGTTCGCGGGGGGGAATACAGATACGCAGTATTTT.